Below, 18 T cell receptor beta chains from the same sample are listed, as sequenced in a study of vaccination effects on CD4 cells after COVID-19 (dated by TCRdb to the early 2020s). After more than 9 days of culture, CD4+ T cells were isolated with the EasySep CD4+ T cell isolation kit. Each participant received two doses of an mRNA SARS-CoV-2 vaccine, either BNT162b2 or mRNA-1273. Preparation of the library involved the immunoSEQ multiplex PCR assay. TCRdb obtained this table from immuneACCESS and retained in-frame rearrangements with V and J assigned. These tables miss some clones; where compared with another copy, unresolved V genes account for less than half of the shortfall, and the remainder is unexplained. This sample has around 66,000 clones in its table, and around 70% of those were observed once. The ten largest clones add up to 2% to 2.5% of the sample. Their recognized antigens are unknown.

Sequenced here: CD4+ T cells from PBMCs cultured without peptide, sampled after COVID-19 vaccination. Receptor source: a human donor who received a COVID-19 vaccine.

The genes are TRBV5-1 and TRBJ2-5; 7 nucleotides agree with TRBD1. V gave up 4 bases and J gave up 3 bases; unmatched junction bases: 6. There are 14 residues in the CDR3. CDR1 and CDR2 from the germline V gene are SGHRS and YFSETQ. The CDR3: CASSHRDSKETQYF. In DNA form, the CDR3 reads TGCGCCAGCAGCCACCGGGACAGCAAAGAGACCCAGTACTTC.

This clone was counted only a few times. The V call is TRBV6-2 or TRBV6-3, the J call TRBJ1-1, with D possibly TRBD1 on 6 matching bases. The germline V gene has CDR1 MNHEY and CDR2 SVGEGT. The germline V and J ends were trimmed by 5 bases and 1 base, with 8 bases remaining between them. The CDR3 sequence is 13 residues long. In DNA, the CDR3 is TGTGCCAGCAGTGCACAGGGGAACACTGAAGCTTTCTTT. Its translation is CASSAQGNTEAFF.

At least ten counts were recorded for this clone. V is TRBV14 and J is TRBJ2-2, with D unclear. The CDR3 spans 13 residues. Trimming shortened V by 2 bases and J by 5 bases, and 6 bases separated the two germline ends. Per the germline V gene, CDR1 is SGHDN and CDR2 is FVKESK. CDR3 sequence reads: CASSQQATGELFF. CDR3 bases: TGTGCCAGCAGCCAACAGGCAACCGGGGAGCTGTTTTTT.

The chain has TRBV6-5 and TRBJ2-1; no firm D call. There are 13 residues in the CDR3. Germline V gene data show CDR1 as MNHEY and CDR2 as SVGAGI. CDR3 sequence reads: CAFLKAFYNEQFF. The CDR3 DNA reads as TGTGCATTCCTTAAGGCTTTCTACAATGAGCAGTTCTTC.

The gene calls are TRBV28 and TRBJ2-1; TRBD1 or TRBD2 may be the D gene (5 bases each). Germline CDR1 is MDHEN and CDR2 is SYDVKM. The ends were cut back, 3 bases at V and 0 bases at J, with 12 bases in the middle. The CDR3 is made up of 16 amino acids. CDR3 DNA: TGTGCCAGCAGTTTCCCCATTGGGGGCTCCTACAATGAGCAGTTCTTC. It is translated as CASSFPIGGSYNEQFF.

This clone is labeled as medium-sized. CDR3 amino acids: CASSLADSGGPSTDTQYF. The CDR3 coding sequence is TGTGCCAGCAGCTTAGCCGATTCGGGAGGGCCTAGCACAGATACGCAGTATTTT. The chain combines TRBV7-8 with TRBJ2-3; 8 bases agree with TRBD2. Germline CDR1 and CDR2: SGHVS and FQNEAQ. With V trimmed by 0 bases and J by 0 bases, 8 bases remained unmatched. CDR3 length equals 18 residues.

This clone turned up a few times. CDR3 sequence: CASSLGGGRTDTEAFF. The CDR3 DNA reads TGTGCCAGCAGCCTCGGCGGGGGGCGCACGGACACTGAAGCTTTCTTT. This chain links TRBV7-9 with TRBJ1-1, with D possibly matching TRBD1 (6 bases). Looked up from germline, CDR1 is SEHNR and CDR2 is FQNEAQ (reference sequence). V was trimmed by 5 bases and J by 3 bases, leaving 19 bases between them. The CDR3 sequence is 16 residues long.

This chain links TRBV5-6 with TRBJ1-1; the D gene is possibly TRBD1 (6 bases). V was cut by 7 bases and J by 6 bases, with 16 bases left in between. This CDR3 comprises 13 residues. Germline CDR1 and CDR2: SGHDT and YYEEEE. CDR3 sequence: CASAVQGWAEAFF. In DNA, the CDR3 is TGTGCCAGCGCCGTACAGGGATGGGCTGAAGCTTTCTTT.

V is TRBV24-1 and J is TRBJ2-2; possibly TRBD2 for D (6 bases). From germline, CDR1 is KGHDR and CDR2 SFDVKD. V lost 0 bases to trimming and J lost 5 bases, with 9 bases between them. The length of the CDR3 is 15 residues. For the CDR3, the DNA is TGTGCCACCAGTGATTTGGATGGGGGGACCGGGGAGCTGTTTTTT. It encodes CATSDLDGGTGELFF.

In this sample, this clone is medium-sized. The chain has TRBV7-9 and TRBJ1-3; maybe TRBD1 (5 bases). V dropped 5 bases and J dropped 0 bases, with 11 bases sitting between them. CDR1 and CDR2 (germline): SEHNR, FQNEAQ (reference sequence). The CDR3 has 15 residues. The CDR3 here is CASSAGVPSGNTIYF. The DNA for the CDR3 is TGTGCCAGCAGCGCGGGGGTTCCCTCTGGAAACACCATATATTTT.

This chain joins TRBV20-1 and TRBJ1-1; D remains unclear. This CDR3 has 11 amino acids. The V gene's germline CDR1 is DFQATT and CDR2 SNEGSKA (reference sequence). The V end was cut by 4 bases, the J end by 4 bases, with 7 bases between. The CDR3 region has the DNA TGCAGTGCTATTCAGTTCACTGAAGCTTTCTTT. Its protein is CSAIQFTEAFF.

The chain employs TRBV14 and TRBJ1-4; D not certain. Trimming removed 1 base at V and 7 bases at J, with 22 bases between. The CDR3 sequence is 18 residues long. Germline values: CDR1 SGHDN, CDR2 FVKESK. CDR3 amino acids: CASSQAHLAPTGREKLFF. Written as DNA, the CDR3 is TGTGCCAGCAGCCAAGCCCATCTTGCCCCGACCGGTCGTGAAAAACTGTTTTTT.

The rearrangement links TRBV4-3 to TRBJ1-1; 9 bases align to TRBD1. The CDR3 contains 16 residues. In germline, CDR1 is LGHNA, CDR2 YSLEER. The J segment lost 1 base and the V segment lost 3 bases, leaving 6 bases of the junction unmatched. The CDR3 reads CASSQGQGQGNTEAFF. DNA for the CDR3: TGCGCCAGCAGCCAGGGCCAGGGACAGGGGAACACTGAAGCTTTCTTT.

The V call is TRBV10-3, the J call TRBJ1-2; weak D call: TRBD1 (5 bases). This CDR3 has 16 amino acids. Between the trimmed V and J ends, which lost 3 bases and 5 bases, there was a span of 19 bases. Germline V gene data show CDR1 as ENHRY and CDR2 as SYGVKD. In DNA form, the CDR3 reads TGTGCCATCAGTGAAGGGACGGCAGGAGCAGCTTATGGCTACACCTTC. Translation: CAISEGTAGAAYGYTF.

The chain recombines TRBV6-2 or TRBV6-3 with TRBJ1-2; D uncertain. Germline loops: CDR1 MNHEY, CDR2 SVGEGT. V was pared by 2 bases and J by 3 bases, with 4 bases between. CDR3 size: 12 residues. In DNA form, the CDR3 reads TGTGCCAGCAGTTACGCGTACTATGGCTACACCTTC. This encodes CASSYAYYGYTF.

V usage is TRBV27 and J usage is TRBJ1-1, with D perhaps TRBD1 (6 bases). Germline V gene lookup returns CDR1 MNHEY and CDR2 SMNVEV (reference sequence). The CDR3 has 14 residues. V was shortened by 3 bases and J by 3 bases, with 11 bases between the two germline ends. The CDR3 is CASSFGGADTEAFF. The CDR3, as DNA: TGTGCCAGCAGTTTCGGGGGCGCAGACACTGAAGCTTTCTTT.

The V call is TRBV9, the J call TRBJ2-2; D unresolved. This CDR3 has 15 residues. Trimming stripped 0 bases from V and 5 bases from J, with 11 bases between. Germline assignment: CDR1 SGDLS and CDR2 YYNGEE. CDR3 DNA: TGTGCCAGCAGCGTAGTCAAAGGCAGGACCGGGGAGCTGTTTTTT. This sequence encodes CASSVVKGRTGELFF.

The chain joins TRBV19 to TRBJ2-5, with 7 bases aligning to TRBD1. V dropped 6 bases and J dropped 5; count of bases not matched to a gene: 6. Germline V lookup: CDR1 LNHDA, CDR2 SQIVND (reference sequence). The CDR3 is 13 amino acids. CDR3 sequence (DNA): TGTGCCAGTAGCGCCGGGACAGTGGAGACCCAGTACTTC. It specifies CASSAGTVETQYF.